The subject of this entry is one T cell receptor (beta chain). Germline trimming cut 0 bases from V and 5 bases from J; bases unmatched to any gene: 5. In germline, CDR1 is MNHNS, CDR2 SASEGT. The length of the CDR3 is 15 residues. Methods used by the authors: Counts of nucleated cells, estimated from reference gene primer amplification, were obtained. Here immunoSEQ multiplex PCR was the method, and the copy in TCRdb shows in-frame clones only, minus some. From that table come the V and J calls and clone size; the DNA was used to work out D and trimming. The sample carries tens of thousands of clones, roughly 85% recorded once. The data stem from a study of blood T cell repertoires in COVID-19. Study-level background: Acute and convalescent COVID-19 samples came from the United States, Italy and Spain. PBMCs, B-cell-depleted T cells, or T cells were the source of the cDNA or gDNA that made up the material.

The sample consisted of peripheral blood. The receptor's source is a human donor in a cohort sampled during active COVID-19. The chain joins TRBV6-1 to TRBJ2-7; 9 bases line up with TRBD1. The CDR3 bases are TGTGCCAGCAGTGAAGCTAGGACAGGGGTGGACGAGCAGTACTTC. It is translated as CASSEARTGVDEQYF.